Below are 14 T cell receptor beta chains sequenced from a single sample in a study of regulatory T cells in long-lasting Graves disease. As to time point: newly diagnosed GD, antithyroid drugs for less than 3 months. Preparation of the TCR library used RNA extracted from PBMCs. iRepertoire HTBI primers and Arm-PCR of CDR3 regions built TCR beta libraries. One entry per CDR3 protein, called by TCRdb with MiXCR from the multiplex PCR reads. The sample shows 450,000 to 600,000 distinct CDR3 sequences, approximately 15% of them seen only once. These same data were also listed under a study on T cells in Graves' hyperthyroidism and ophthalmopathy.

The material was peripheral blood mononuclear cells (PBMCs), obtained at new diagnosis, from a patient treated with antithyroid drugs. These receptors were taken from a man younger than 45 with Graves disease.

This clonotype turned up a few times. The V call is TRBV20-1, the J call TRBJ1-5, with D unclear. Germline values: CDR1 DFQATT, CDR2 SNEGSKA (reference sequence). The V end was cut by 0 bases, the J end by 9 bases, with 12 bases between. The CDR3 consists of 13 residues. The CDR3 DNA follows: TGCAGTGCTAGAGAGTATGGTGATAGGCCCCAGCATTTT. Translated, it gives CSAREYGDRPQHF.

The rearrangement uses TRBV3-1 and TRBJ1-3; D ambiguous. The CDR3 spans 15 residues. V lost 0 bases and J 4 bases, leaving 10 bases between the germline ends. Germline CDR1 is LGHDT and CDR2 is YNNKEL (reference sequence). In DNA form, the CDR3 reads TGTGCCAGCAGCCAAGAGGCTATGAGGGGAAACACCATATATTTT. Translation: CASSQEAMRGNTIYF.

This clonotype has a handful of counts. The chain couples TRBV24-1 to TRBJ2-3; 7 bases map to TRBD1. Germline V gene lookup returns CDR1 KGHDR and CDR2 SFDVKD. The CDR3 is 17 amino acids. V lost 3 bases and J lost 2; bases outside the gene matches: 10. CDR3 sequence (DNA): TGTGCCACCAGTGATCACGGCACAGGGGCCATCACAGATACGCAGTATTTT. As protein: CATSDHGTGAITDTQYF.

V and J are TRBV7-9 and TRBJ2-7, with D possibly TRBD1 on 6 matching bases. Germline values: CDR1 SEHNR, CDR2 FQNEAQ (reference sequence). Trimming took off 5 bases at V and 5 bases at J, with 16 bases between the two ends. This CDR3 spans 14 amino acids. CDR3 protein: CASSAAPGVDEQYF. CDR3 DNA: TGTGCCAGCAGCGCCGCGCCAGGGGTCGACGAGCAGTACTTC.

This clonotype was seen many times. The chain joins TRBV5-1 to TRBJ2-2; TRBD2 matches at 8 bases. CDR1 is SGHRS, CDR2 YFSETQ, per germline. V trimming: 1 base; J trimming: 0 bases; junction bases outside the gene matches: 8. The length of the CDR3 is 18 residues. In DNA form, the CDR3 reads TGCGCCAGCAGCTTGCTCCCTCCACTAGCGGCGAACACCGGGGAGCTGTTTTTT. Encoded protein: CASSLLPPLAANTGELFF.

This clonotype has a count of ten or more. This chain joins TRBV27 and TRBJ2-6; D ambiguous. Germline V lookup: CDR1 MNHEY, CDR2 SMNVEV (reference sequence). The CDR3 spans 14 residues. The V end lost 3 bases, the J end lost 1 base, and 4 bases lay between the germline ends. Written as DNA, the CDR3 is TGTGCCAGCAGTTTCGGGTCTGGGGCCAACGTCCTGACTTTC. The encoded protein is CASSFGSGANVLTF.

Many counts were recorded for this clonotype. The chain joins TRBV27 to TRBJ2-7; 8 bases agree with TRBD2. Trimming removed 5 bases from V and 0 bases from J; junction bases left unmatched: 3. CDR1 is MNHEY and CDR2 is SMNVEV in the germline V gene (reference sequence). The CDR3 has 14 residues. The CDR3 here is CASSKAGDSYEQYF. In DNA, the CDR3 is TGTGCCAGCAGTAAAGCGGGGGACTCCTACGAGCAGTACTTC.

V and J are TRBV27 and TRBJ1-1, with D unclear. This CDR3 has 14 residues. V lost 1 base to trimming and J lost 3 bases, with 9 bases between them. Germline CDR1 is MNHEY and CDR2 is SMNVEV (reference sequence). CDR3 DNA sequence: TGTGCCAGCAGTTTATTCGGGGAGCACACTGAAGCTTTCTTT. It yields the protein CASSLFGEHTEAFF.

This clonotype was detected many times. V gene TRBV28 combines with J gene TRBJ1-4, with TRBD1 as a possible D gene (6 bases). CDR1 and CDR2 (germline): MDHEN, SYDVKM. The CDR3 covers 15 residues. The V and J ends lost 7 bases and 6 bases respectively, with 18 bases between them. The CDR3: CASTRGGTEDEKLFF. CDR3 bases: TGTGCCAGCACAAGAGGGGGTACCGAGGATGAAAAACTGTTTTTT.

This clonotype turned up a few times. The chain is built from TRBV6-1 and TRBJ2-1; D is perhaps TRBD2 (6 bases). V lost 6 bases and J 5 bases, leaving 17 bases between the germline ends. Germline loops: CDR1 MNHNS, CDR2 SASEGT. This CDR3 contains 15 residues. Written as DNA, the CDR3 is TGTGCCAGCAGCCGTGGAGGAGGGAGCCACAATGAGCAGTTCTTC. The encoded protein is CASSRGGGSHNEQFF.

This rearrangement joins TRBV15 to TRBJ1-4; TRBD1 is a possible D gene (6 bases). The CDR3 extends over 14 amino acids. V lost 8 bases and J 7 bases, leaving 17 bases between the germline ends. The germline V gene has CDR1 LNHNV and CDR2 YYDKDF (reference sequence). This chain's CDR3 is CATARKGGGEKLFF. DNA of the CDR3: TGTGCCACCGCTCGGAAAGGGGGGGGTGAAAAACTGTTTTTT.

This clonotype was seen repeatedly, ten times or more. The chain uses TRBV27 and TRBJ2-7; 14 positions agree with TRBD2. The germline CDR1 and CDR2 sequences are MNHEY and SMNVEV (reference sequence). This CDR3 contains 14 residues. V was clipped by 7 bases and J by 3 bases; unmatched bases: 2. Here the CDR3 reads CASKGLAGGYEQYF. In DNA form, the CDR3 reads TGTGCCAGCAAAGGACTAGCGGGAGGCTACGAGCAGTACTTC.

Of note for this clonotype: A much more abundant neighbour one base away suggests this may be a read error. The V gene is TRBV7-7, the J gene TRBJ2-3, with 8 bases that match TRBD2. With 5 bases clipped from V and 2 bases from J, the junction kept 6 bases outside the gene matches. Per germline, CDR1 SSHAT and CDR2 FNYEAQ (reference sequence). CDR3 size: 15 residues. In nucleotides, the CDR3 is TGTGCCAGCAGCAGAACGACTAGCGACACAGATACGCAGTATTTT. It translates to CASSRTTSDTDTQYF.

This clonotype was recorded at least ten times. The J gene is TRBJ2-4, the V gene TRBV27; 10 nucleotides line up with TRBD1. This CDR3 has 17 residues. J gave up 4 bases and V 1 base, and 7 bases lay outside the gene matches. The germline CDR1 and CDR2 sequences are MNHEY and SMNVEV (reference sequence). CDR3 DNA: TGTGCCAGCAGTTTATATTCAAGGACAGGGGGTAAAAACATTCAGTACTTC. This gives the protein CASSLYSRTGGKNIQYF.